The 14 T cell receptor beta chains below come from one sample, sequenced in a study of T cell changes during pregnancy in multiple sclerosis. Here immunoSEQ multiplex PCR was the method, and the copy in TCRdb shows in-frame clones only, minus some. Of 50,000 to 65,000 clones detected, 90% appear once; the ten largest clones hold over 5%. The material sequenced was peripheral blood, taken in the third trimester of pregnancy. The receptors come from a female donor in good health, enrolled as a control in a pregnancy study.

The chain has TRBV2 and TRBJ1-5, with D unclear. Germline values: CDR1 SNHLY, CDR2 FYNNEI. The V end lost 4 bases, the J end lost 0 bases, and 7 bases lay between the germline ends. CDR3 length equals 14 residues. CDR3 coding DNA: TGTGCCAGCAGTGGCCAGGTTAGCAATCAGCCCCAGCATTTT. Translated, it gives CASSGQVSNQPQHF.

The chain joins TRBV19 to TRBJ1-6, with 7 bases fitting TRBD1. The trim removed 3 bases at V and 9 bases at J, leaving 11 bases unmatched. The CDR3 runs 16 residues. Germline V lookup: CDR1 LNHDA, CDR2 SQIVND (reference sequence). The CDR3 DNA follows: TGTGCCAGTAGTATCGTATCGGGACAGCTGGGTTCACCCCTCCACTTT. This encodes CASSIVSGQLGSPLHF.

The J gene is TRBJ2-3, the V gene TRBV19, with D possibly being TRBD2 (5 bases). Germline CDR1 LNHDA, CDR2 SQIVND (reference sequence). This CDR3 has 13 amino acids. V was trimmed by 3 bases and J by 1 base, leaving 5 bases between them. Here the CDR3 DNA reads TGTGCCAGTAGTATCGGGGGCACAGATACGCAGTATTTT. Translation: CASSIGGTDTQYF.

V gene TRBV7-2 combines with J gene TRBJ2-3, with TRBD2 as a possible D gene (5 bases). The CDR3 length is 16 residues. Germline V gene sequence: CDR1 SGHTA, CDR2 FQGNSA. V was pared by 0 bases and J by 0 bases, with 10 bases between. CDR3 coding DNA: TGTGCCAGCAGCTTAGCGAAGCGGCAGAGCACAGATACGCAGTATTTT. Protein: CASSLAKRQSTDTQYF.

The rearrangement joins TRBV4-3 to TRBJ1-2; D possibly corresponds to TRBD1 (6 bases). This CDR3 region has 15 residues. Germline CDR1 and CDR2: LGHNA and YSLEER. The V gene lost 8 bases and the J gene lost 4 bases, with 20 bases spanning the gap. CDR3 in DNA: TGCGCCAGCGCGAGGACGGGACAACCTTTCTATGGCTACACCTTC. Its protein is CASARTGQPFYGYTF.

The V and J genes are TRBV6-6 and TRBJ2-2; D possibly corresponds to TRBD2 (7 bases). V lost 4 bases to trimming and J lost 3 bases, with 12 bases between them. There are 15 residues in the CDR3. In germline, CDR1 is MNHNY, CDR2 SVGAGI (reference sequence). The CDR3 nucleotides read TGTGCCAGCAGTTGGGGCGGGGGCTACACCGGGGAGCTGTTTTTT. Its protein product is CASSWGGGYTGELFF.

The count of this clone is one. V usage is TRBV9 and J usage is TRBJ2-3; 7 bases are a match to TRBD2. Germline V gene sequence: CDR1 SGDLS, CDR2 YYNGEE. This CDR3 has 16 residues. Losses at the gene ends were 0 bases for V and 6 bases for J; bases not matched to a gene: 10. CDR3 coding DNA: TGTGCCAGCAGCGTAGTTGGCGGGGGTCCCATGGATACGCAGTATTTT. Its protein is CASSVVGGGPMDTQYF.

The V call is TRBV19, the J call TRBJ2-2; the D is unclear. Looked up from germline, CDR1 is LNHDA and CDR2 is SQIVND (reference sequence). The CDR3 covers 13 residues. With 5 bases removed from V and 3 bases from J, the gap between germline ends came to 7 bases. CDR3 sequence reads: CASSASDTGELFF. The CDR3 coding sequence is TGTGCCAGTAGTGCTTCGGACACCGGGGAGCTGTTTTTT.

The chain couples TRBV29-1 to TRBJ1-1, with D possibly TRBD1 on 5 matching bases. V gave up 5 bases and J gave up 7 bases, with 8 bases separating them. Germline V gene data show CDR1 as SQVTM and CDR2 as ANQGSEA. The CDR3 has 10 amino acids. CDR3 in DNA: TGCAGCGTTACCACAGGTGAAGCTTTCTTT. Translated, it gives CSVTTGEAFF.

This rearrangement joins TRBV25-1 to TRBJ2-1; 10 nucleotides align to TRBD2. Trimming cost V 4 bases and J 8 bases; bases outside gene matches: 8. Germline CDR1 reads MGHDK; CDR2 reads SYGVNS. CDR3 length: 15 residues. CDR3 residues: CASSGLGLANHEQFF. CDR3 nucleotides: TGTGCCAGCAGTGGATTGGGACTAGCGAACCATGAGCAGTTCTTC.

The chain combines TRBV5-4 with TRBJ2-5; TRBD1 matches at 9 bases. Trimming took 4 bases from V and 2 from J; bases not matched to a gene: 9. Germline V CDR1 and CDR2: SGHNT, YYREEE (reference sequence). The CDR3 contains 16 residues. CDR3 nucleotide sequence: TGTGCCAGCAGCGCGCCCGGGACAGGGCCTCAAGAGACCCAGTACTTC. It is translated as CASSAPGTGPQETQYF.

The chain has TRBV19 and TRBJ2-7; TRBD2 agrees at 8 bases. The germline V gene has CDR1 LNHDA and CDR2 SQIVND (reference sequence). This CDR3 is built from 14 residues. J gave up 2 bases and V 5 bases, and 5 bases lay outside the gene matches. CDR3: CASSPPGGTYEQYF. In DNA, the CDR3 is TGTGCCAGTAGTCCCCCGGGGGGGACCTACGAGCAGTACTTC.

V and J are TRBV5-1 and TRBJ2-3; TRBD2 aligns across 13 bases. Germline values: CDR1 SGHRS, CDR2 YFSETQ. V lost 7 bases and J lost 5; bases outside the gene matches: 10. The CDR3 is made up of 16 amino acids. CDR3: CASRWTSGRELDTQYF. The DNA for the CDR3 is TGCGCCAGCCGATGGACTAGCGGGAGAGAATTAGATACGCAGTATTTT.

The J gene is TRBJ2-7, the V gene TRBV5-6; D gene uncertain. Germline CDR1 SGHDT, CDR2 YYEEEE. V was clipped by 4 bases and J by 0 bases, with 11 bases between them. The CDR3 contains 14 residues. The CDR3, as DNA: TGTGCCAGCAGCCTCCCGTCGGTCTCCTACGAGCAGTACTTC. Its protein product is CASSLPSVSYEQYF.